Included here is one T cell receptor beta chain sequence, with context. The antigen is undetermined. Primers for the PCR totalled 60 Vbeta and 13 Jbeta. Repertoires were generated with immunoSEQ multiplex PCR, while TCRdb's copy carries only in-frame clones and drops some. This sample contains over 75,000 clones. CDR3 length equals 16 residues. Trimming at V came to 1 base and at J to 4 bases, leaving 8 bases not matched to a gene. Germline lookup yields CDR1 SGHTA and CDR2 FQGNSA. This specimen comes from a study of cytomegalovirus exposure and HLA in healthy donors. Study-wide results and limits: An observed cluster of highly shared sequence variants was recorded as a likely sequencing artifact. Within an earlier analysis, most TCR beta V segments proved productive either about 90% or about 30% of the time.

The chain recombines TRBV7-2 with TRBJ2-5, with TRBD1 identical over 8 bases. The TCR originated in a man between 50 and 59 years old in good health and CMV-seronegative. Sequencing was performed on PBMCs. The CDR3 loop is CASSLVQGAPRETQYF. The CDR3 region has the DNA TGTGCCAGCAGCTTAGTTCAGGGGGCGCCGCGAGAGACCCAGTACTTC.